The following is a T cell receptor beta chain sequence with its context. This CDR3 spans 15 amino acids. These data are taken from a study of T cells in narcolepsy. Here immunoSEQ multiplex PCR was the method, and the copy in TCRdb shows in-frame clones only, minus some. The sample holds some 13,000 clones; about 89% are singletons and the top ten take 1.5% to 2%. The source is a human donor with narcolepsy. Input material: CD45RA- memory CD4+ T cells from PBMCs. This sequence joins TRBV1 and TRBJ2-2; TRBD1, the D gene given by the table, was not confirmed from the DNA. TRBV1 is described as a pseudogene. The CDR3 DNA reads as TGCACCAGCAGCCAAGTGGGCCCAAACACCGGGGAGCTGTTTTTT. Protein: CTSSQVGPNTGELFF.